This T cell receptor beta chain was recovered during a study of cytomegalovirus exposure and HLA in healthy donors. The wider study: Later analysis reported that the 110 or so validation repertoires shared the platform of the approximately 670 first-cohort repertoires.

Profiling relied on immunoSEQ multiplex PCR, and the TCRdb table lists in-frame clones only, not all of them. Of 55,000 to 70,000 clones in the sample, roughly 91% were seen once. Germline V gene sequence: CDR1 SEHNR, CDR2 FQNEAQ (reference sequence). V lost 5 bases and J 5 bases, leaving 15 bases between the germline ends. This CDR3 comprises 15 residues. Comments on this clone: As yet, its antigen is unknown.

Overall study findings and caveats: According to a subsequent analysis, TCR clusters from the first cohort were inclined to appear together in the roughly 130 validation repertoires. Among the CMV-associated chains, a few were confirmed in vitro as specific for CMV antigens.

The sequencing input was PBMCs. The sequence was collected from a woman aged 25 to 39 in good health and CMV-seronegative. The genes are TRBV7-9 and TRBJ1-4; the D gene is possibly TRBD1 (6 bases). CDR3 protein: CASSGYRDTNEKLFF. The CDR3 DNA sequence: TGTGCCAGCAGCGGATACCGGGACACCAATGAAAAACTGTTTTTT. Full variable domain (outside the CDR3, taken from reference TRBV7-9 and TRBJ1-4): DTGVSQNPRHKITKRGQNVTFRCDPISEHNRLYWYRQTLGQGPEFLTYFQNEAQLEKSRLLSDRFSAERPKGSFSTLEIQRTEQGDSAMYLCASSGYRDTNEKLFFGSGTQLSVL.